The 2 T cell receptor beta chains in this list originate from one sample, sequenced in a study of shared clonotypes between healthy human individuals (dated by TCRdb to the early 2020s). The library came from the immunoSEQ multiplex PCR assay. The source is immuneACCESS, and TCRdb retained only in-frame sequences with V and J called. Part of the clones is not carried over; for the studies checked, unresolved V genes explain less than half of this, and the remainder is unexplained. This sample has about 960,000 clones in its table, and over 60% of those were observed once. About 1.5% of the sample goes to the ten largest clones. Sequences were obtained from memory CD4+ T cells sorted from blood. Reading the label with the study, this specimen's cell subset or site is: CD45RA-negative fraction. The receptors originated from a man between 18 and 29 years old in good health.

The chain couples TRBV5-1 to TRBJ2-1; 14 bases are shared with TRBD2. From germline, CDR1 is SGHRS and CDR2 YFSETQ. The CDR3 sequence is 19 residues long. Unmatched junction bases numbered 10, after V lost 4 bases and J lost 1 base. The CDR3 coding sequence is TGCGCCAGCAGCACCCCCGGGACTAGCGGGAGAGGATCCTACAATGAGCAGTTCTTC. Translated, it gives CASSTPGTSGRGSYNEQFF. The full variable domain, with the rest looked up from reference TRBV5-1 and TRBJ2-1, is KAGVTQTPRYLIKTRGQQVTLSCSPISGHRSVSWYQQTPGQGLQFLFEYFSETQRNKGNFPGRFSGRQFSNSRSEMNVSTLELGDSALYLCASSTPGTSGRGSYNEQFFGPGTRLTVL.

The CDR3 reads CASSTHRRMNTEAFF. CDR3 sequence (DNA): TGTGCCAGCAGCACACATAGGAGGATGAACACTGAAGCTTTCTTT. The chain combines TRBV7-2 with TRBJ1-1; D remains ambiguous. Trimming pared 5 bases from V and 0 bases from J, leaving 13 bases between. The CDR3 contains 15 residues. Per the germline V gene, CDR1 is SGHTA and CDR2 is FQGNSA.